One and the same sample provided the 6 T cell receptor beta chains below, sequenced in a study of HIV-infected patients and healthy controls. No cell fractionation was done, so the repertoire covers all unsorted peripheral blood T cells. Alpha and beta constant-region primers primed reverse transcription of about 0.5 ug RNA. Alpha and beta chain libraries were made separately by chain-specific third strand synthesis with multiplexing indices. TCRdb reprocessed the 5' RACE reads via MiXCR and lists one record per CDR3 protein. The sample has under 8,500 distinct CDR3 sequences; roughly 9.7% are singletons. The sample was blood, taken before antiretroviral therapy. The receptors were sampled from an adult with HIV infection.

This clonotype was seen at least ten times. The genes are TRBV5-1 and TRBJ2-3; D not certain. CDR3 length: 15 residues. Trimming took 1 base from V and 6 from J, leaving 15 bases between them. Germline V gives CDR1 SGHRS, CDR2 YFSETQ. The chain's CDR3 is CASSLTTSRADTQYF. The CDR3 DNA reads as TGCGCCAGCAGCTTGACTACCTCTAGGGCCGATACGCAGTATTTT.

V gene TRBV9 combines with J gene TRBJ2-5; D may be TRBD1 (7 bases). V was pared by 4 bases and J by 0 bases, with 16 bases between. Germline V CDR1 and CDR2: SGDLS, YYNGEE. CDR3 length: 16 residues. DNA of the CDR3: TGTGCCAGCAGCCCCAGGGGGGCGGGCTACCAAGAGACCCAGTACTTC. Amino acid sequence: CASSPRGAGYQETQYF. The whole variable domain, filled in from reference TRBV9 and TRBJ2-5, reads DSGVTQTPKHLITATGQRVTLRCSPRSGDLSVYWYQQSLDQGLQFLIQYYNGEERAKGNILERFSAQQFPDLHSELNLSSLELGDSALYFCASSPRGAGYQETQYFGPGTRLLVL.

By frequency in the sample, this clonotype is large. J is TRBJ2-7 and V is TRBV27; D may correspond to TRBD1 or TRBD2 (5 bases each). This CDR3 has 13 amino acids. CDR1 is MNHEY and CDR2 is SMNVEV in the germline V gene (reference sequence). Trimming removed 5 bases at V and 6 bases at J, with 14 bases between. The CDR3 spells CASSPTVAGEQYF. For the CDR3, the DNA is TGTGCCAGCAGTCCGACAGTCGCGGGCGAGCAGTACTTC.

In this sample, this clonotype is medium-sized. V gene TRBV29-1 combines with J gene TRBJ1-1; perhaps TRBD1 as D (6 bases). The CDR3 consists of 12 residues. Germline CDR1 reads SQVTM; CDR2 reads ANQGSEA. Trimming removed 6 bases from V and 7 bases from J, with 15 bases in between. CDR3 loop: CSVFINRVEAFF. The CDR3 DNA reads as TGCAGCGTATTTATCAACAGGGTTGAAGCTTTCTTT.

This clonotype is labeled medium-sized. The gene calls are TRBV29-1 and TRBJ2-1, with no clear D. Trimming left V 6 bases short and J 5 bases short, with 8 bases between. Looked up from germline, CDR1 is SQVTM and CDR2 is ANQGSEA. This CDR3 has 11 amino acids. This chain's CDR3 is CSVRLHNEQFF. The DNA of the CDR3 is TGCAGCGTACGACTTCACAATGAGCAGTTCTTC.

This clonotype was counted only a few times. V is TRBV15 and J is TRBJ2-4; D is unclear. The CDR3 extends over 13 amino acids. V was trimmed by 8 bases and J by 1 base, leaving 9 bases between them. CDR1 is LNHNV and CDR2 is YYDKDF in the germline V gene (reference sequence). The CDR3 loop reads CATSNGAKNIQYF. DNA for the CDR3: TGTGCCACCTCCAACGGGGCCAAAAACATTCAGTACTTC.